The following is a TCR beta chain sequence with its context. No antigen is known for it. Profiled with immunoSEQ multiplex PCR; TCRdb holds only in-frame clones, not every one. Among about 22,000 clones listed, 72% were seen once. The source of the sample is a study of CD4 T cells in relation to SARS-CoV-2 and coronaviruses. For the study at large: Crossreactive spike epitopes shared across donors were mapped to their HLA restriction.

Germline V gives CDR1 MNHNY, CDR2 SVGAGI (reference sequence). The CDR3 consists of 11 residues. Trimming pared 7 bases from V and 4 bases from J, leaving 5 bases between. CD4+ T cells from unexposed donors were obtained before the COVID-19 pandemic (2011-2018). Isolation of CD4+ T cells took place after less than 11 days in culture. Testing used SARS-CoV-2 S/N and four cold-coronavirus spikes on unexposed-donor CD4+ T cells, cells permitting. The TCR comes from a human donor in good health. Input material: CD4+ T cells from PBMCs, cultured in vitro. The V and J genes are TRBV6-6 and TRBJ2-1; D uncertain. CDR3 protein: CASNFYNEQFF. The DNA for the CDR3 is TGTGCCAGCAATTTTTACAATGAGCAGTTCTTC.